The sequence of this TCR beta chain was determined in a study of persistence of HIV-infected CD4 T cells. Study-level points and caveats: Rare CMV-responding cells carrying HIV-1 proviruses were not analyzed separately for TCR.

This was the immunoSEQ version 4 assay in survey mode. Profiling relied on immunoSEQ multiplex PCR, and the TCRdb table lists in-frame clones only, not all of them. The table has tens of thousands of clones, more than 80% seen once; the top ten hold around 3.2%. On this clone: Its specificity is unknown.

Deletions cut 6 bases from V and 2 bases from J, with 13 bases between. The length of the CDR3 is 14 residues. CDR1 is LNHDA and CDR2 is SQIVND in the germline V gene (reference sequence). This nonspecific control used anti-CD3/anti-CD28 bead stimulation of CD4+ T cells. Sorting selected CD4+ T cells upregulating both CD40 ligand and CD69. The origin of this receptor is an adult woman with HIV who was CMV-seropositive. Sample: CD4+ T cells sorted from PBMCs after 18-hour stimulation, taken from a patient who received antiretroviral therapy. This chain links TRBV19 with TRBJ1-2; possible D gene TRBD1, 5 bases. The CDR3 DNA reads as TGTGCCAGTAGCTTAGGGGTAGGGAACTATGGCTACACCTTC. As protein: CASSLGVGNYGYTF. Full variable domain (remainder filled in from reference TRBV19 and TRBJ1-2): DGGITQSPKYLFRKEGQNVTLSCEQNLNHDAMYWYRQDPGQGLRLIYYSQIVNDFQKGDIAEGYSVSREKKESFPLTVTSAQKNPTAFYLCASSLGVGNYGYTFGSGTRLTVV.